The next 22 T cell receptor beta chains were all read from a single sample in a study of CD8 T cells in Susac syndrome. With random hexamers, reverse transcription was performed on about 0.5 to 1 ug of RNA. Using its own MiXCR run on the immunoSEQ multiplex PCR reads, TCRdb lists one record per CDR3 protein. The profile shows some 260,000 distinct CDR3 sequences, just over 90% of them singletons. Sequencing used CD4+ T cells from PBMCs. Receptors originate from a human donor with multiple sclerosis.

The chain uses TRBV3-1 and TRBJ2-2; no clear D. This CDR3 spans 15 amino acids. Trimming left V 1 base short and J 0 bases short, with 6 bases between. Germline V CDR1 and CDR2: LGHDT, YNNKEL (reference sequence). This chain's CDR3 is CASSQGSTNTGELFF. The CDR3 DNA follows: TGTGCCAGCAGCCAAGGGAGCACGAACACCGGGGAGCTGTTTTTT.

The CDR3 coding sequence is TGTGCCAGCAGTCTCGCGGACAGGGCCAATCAGCCCCAGCATTTT. Its translation is CASSLADRANQPQHF. The chain joins TRBV27 to TRBJ1-5; 8 bases line up with TRBD1. The CDR3 runs to 15 residues. Germline V gene data show CDR1 as MNHEY and CDR2 as SMNVEV (reference sequence). The trim removed 5 bases at V and 3 bases at J, leaving 6 bases unmatched.

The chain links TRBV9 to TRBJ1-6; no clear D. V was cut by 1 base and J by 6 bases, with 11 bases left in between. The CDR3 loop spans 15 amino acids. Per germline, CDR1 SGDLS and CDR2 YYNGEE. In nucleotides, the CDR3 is TGTGCCAGCAGCGTATCCGGACGGACTAATTCACCCCTCCACTTT. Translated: CASSVSGRTNSPLHF.

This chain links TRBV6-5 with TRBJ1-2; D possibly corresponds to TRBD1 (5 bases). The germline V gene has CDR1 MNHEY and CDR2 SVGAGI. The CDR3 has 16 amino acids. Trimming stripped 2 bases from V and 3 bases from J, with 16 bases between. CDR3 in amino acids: CASSYDPGHADYGYTF. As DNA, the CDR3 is TGTGCCAGCAGTTACGACCCCGGACATGCCGACTATGGCTACACCTTC.

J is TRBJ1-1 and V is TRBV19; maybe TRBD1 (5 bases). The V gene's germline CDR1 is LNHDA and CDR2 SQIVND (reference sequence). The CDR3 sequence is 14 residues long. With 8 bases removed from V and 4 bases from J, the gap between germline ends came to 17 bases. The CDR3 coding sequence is TGTGCCAGTCGGGGACGGGGAGGAGTCACTGAAGCTTTCTTT. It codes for CASRGRGGVTEAFF.

The CDR3 DNA reads as TGTGCCAGCAGCGCCGGGCCACTACCCAGGGAGACCCAGTACTTC. Encoded protein: CASSAGPLPRETQYF. This chain links TRBV9 with TRBJ2-5; D unresolved. Trimming shortened V by 3 bases and J by 5 bases, and 17 bases separated the two germline ends. From germline, CDR1 is SGDLS and CDR2 YYNGEE. This CDR3 is 15 amino acids long.

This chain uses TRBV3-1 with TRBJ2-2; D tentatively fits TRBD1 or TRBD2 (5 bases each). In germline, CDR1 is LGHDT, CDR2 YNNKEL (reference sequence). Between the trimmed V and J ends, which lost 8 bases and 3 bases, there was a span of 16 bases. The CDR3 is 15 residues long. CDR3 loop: CASEGRIKYTGELFF. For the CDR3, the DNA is TGTGCCAGCGAGGGGCGGATAAAATACACCGGGGAGCTGTTTTTT.

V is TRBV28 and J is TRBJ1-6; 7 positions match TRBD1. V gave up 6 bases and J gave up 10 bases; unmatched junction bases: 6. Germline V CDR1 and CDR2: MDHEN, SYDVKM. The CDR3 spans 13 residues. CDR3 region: CASRPDRVSPLHF. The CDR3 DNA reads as TGTGCCAGCAGGCCCGACAGGGTATCACCCCTCCACTTT.

In DNA, the CDR3 is TGCAGTGCTAGAGATGGTAGCGGGGGGGCGTACCAAGAGACCCAGTACTTC. Its translation is CSARDGSGGAYQETQYF. This chain connects TRBV20-1 to TRBJ2-5, with 11 bases fitting TRBD2. The trim removed 0 bases at V and 0 bases at J, leaving 6 bases unmatched. The CDR3 totals 17 residues. Germline V CDR1 and CDR2: DFQATT, SNEGSKA (reference sequence).

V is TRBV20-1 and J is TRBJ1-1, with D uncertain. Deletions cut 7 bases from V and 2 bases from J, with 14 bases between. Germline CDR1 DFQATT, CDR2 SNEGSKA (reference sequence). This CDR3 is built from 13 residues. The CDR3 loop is CSVSRWDNTEAFF. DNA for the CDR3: TGCAGTGTATCAAGATGGGATAACACTGAAGCTTTCTTT.

CDR3 sequence: CASSQDPSGTTGELFF. The CDR3 region has the DNA TGTGCCAGCAGCCAAGATCCCAGCGGGACGACCGGGGAGCTGTTTTTT. The chain recombines TRBV3-1 with TRBJ2-2, with 7 bases that match TRBD2. This CDR3 spans 16 amino acids. CDR1 and CDR2 from the germline V gene are LGHDT and YNNKEL (reference sequence). V trimming: 0 bases; J trimming: 5 bases; junction bases outside the gene matches: 6.

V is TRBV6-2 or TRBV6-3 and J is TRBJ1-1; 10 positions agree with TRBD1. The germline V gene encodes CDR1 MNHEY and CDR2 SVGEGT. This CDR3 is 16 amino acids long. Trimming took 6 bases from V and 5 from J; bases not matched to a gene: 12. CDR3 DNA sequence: TGTGCCAGCAGGCGTCCCGGGACAGGGGCGGGGACTGAAGCTTTCTTT. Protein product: CASRRPGTGAGTEAFF.

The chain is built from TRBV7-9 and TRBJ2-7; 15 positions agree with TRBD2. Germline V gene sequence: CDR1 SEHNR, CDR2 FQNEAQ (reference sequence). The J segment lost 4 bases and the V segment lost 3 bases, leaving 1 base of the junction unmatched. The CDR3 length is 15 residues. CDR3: CASSFGTSGRYEQYV. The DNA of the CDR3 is TGTGCCAGCAGCTTTGGGACTAGCGGGAGGTACGAGCAGTACGTC.

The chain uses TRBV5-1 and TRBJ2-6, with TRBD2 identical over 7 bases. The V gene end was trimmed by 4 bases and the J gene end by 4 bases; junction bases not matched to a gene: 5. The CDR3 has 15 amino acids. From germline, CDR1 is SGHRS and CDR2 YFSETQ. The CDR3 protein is CASSDGRRGANVLTF. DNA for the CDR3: TGCGCCAGCAGCGACGGGAGGCGGGGGGCCAACGTCCTGACTTTC.

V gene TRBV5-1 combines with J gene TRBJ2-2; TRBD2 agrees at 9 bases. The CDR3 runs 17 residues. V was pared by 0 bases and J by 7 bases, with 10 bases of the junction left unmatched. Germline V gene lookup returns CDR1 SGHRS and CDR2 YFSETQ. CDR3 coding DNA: TGCGCCAGCAGCTTGGATCCGGGACTAGCATTTGGCGGGGAGCTGTTTTTT. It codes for CASSLDPGLAFGGELFF.

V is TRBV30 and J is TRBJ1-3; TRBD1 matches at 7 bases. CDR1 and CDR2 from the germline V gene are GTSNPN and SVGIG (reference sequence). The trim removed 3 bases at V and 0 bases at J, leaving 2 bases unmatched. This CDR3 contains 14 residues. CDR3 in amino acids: CAWRTGSSGNTIYF. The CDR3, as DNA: TGTGCCTGGAGGACAGGGAGCTCTGGAAACACCATATATTTT.

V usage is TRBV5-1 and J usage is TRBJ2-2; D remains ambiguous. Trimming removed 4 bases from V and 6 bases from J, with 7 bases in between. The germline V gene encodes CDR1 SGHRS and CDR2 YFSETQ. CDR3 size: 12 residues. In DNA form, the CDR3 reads TGCGCCAGCAGCCGTGTGCCCGGGGAGCTGTTTTTT. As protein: CASSRVPGELFF.

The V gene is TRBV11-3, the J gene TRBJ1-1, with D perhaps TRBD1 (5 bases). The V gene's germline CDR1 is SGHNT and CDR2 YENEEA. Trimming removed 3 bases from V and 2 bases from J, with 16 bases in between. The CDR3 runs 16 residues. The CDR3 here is CASSFPTAGLNTEAFF. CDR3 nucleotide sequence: TGTGCCAGCAGCTTTCCTACCGCGGGACTTAACACTGAAGCTTTCTTT.

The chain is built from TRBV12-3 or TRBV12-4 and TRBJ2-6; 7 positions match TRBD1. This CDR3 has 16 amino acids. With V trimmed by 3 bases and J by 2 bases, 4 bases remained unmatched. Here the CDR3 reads CASSFDRVAGANVLTF. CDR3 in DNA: TGTGCCAGCAGTTTCGACAGGGTGGCTGGGGCCAACGTCCTGACTTTC.

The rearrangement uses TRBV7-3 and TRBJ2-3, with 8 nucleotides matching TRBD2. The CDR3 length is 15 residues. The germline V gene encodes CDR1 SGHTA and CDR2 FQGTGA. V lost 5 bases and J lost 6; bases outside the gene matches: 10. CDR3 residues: CASSPRGGAGDTQYF. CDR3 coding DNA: TGTGCCAGCAGCCCACGGGGGGGGGCAGGGGATACGCAGTATTTT.

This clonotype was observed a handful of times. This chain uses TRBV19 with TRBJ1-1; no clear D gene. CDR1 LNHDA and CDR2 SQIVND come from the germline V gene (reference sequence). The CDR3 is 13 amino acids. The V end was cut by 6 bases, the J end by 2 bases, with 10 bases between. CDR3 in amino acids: CASRRLGNTEAFF. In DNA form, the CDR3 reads TGTGCCAGTAGAAGACTAGGAAACACTGAAGCTTTCTTT.

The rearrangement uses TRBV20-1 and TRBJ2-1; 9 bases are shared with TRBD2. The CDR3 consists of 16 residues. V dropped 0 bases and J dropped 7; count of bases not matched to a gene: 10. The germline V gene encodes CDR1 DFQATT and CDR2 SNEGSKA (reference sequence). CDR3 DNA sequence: TGCAGTGCTAGAGATCGCGGGAGGGCCGTCAGTAATGAGCAGTTCTTC. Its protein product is CSARDRGRAVSNEQFF.